A single sample gave rise to the 15 T cell receptor beta chains below, sequenced in a study of T-cell memory formation after mild COVID-19. TCRdb analysed the 5' RACE reads with MiXCR anew, one entry per CDR3 protein. Among just under 150,000 distinct CDR3 sequences listed, 15% to 20% were seen once. Sequencing used PBMCs or a T cell subset sorted from them (not recorded which). These receptors all stem from an adult woman who had mild COVID-19 (a few samples of this study predate the infection). Cell type and time point are not known.

The chain has TRBV18 and TRBJ1-3; possible D gene TRBD1, 6 bases. Germline loops: CDR1 KGHSH, CDR2 LQKENI. The CDR3 is 15 residues long. Trimming left V 6 bases short and J 2 bases short, with 14 bases between. For the CDR3, the DNA is TGTGCCAGCTCCCCCGGGACACCTCCTGGAAACACCATATATTTT. Protein product: CASSPGTPPGNTIYF.

This clonotype has more than one count but fewer than ten. This chain connects TRBV7-8 to TRBJ2-7; D is perhaps TRBD2 (5 bases). This CDR3 comprises 16 residues. Trimming took 2 bases from V and 2 from J, leaving 16 bases between them. CDR1 SGHVS and CDR2 FQNEAQ come from the germline V gene. The CDR3: CASSLRGSGATYEQYF. The CDR3 bases are TGTGCCAGCAGCTTACGAGGGAGCGGTGCGACCTACGAGCAGTACTTC.

This clonotype was counted between two and nine times. The chain employs TRBV27 and TRBJ1-6; weak D call: TRBD1 (6 bases). V lost 6 bases to trimming and J lost 6 bases, with 18 bases between them. Germline V gene data show CDR1 as MNHEY and CDR2 as SMNVEV (reference sequence). The CDR3 sequence is 16 residues long. The CDR3 coding sequence is TGTGCCAGCAGACCTGCAGGGGCCTCTTCTAATTCACCCCTCCACTTT. The encoded protein is CASRPAGASSNSPLHF.

This clonotype was seen at least ten times. J is TRBJ2-5 and V is TRBV20-1; D unclear. V was clipped by 5 bases and J by 6 bases, with 10 bases between them. The CDR3 runs to 11 residues. Germline V lookup: CDR1 DFQATT, CDR2 SNEGSKA (reference sequence). DNA for the CDR3: TGCAGTGCTCCTCTATCGAAGACCCAGTACTTC. Translating it yields CSAPLSKTQYF.

There are a few counts of this clonotype. V usage is TRBV9 and J usage is TRBJ2-1; 9 bases map to TRBD1. V dropped 4 bases and J dropped 16; count of bases not matched to a gene: 9. Germline loops: CDR1 SGDLS, CDR2 YYNGEE. The CDR3 contains 12 residues. DNA of the CDR3: TGTGCCAGCAGCCCCCCGGACAGGGGTCTTTTCTTC. Its translation is CASSPPDRGLFF.

The rearrangement uses TRBV6-5 and TRBJ2-2; perhaps TRBD2 as D (6 bases). In germline, CDR1 is MNHEY, CDR2 SVGAGI. CDR3 length: 13 amino acids. V lost 3 bases, J lost 4 bases, and 6 bases lay in between. The CDR3 nucleotides read TGTGCCAGCAGTTATAGCGGCACCGGGGAGCTGTTTTTT. Translation gives CASSYSGTGELFF.

This clonotype was observed a few times. The rearrangement uses TRBV21-1 and TRBJ2-6; no check of the table's D call, TRBD2, against the DNA was made. TRBV21-1 is classified as a pseudogene. The CDR3 covers 20 residues. The CDR3 protein is CASSKRETSGIPPGANVLTF. The CDR3, as DNA: TGTGCCAGCAGCAAAAGGGAAACTAGCGGGATCCCACCTGGGGCCAACGTCCTGACTTTC.

This clonotype was found a few times. This sequence joins TRBV5-1 and TRBJ2-1; D not resolved. Germline CDR1 reads SGHRS; CDR2 reads YFSETQ. Trimming took 0 bases from V and 0 from J, leaving 7 bases between them. The CDR3 length is 15 residues. The CDR3 nucleotides read TGCGCCAGCAGCTTGGTACCCGGCTCCTACAATGAGCAGTTCTTC. It yields the protein CASSLVPGSYNEQFF.

This clonotype was observed a few times. The chain employs TRBV5-1 and TRBJ2-5; 10 nucleotides align to TRBD2. Germline V gene sequence: CDR1 SGHRS, CDR2 YFSETQ. This CDR3 is 17 amino acids long. V shed 0 bases, J shed 2 bases, and the junction held 7 bases outside the gene matches. The DNA for the CDR3 is TGCGCCAGCAGCTTGGGAAGGACTAGCGGACGTCAAGAGACCCAGTACTTC. It is translated as CASSLGRTSGRQETQYF. The entire variable domain, with the rest obtained from reference TRBV5-1 and TRBJ2-5, is as follows: KAGVTQTPRYLIKTRGQQVTLSCSPISGHRSVSWYQQTPGQGLQFLFEYFSETQRNKGNFPGRFSGRQFSNSRSEMNVSTLELGDSALYLCASSLGRTSGRQETQYFGPGTRLLVL.

V usage is TRBV12-3 or TRBV12-4 and J usage is TRBJ2-7; 7 bases align to TRBD2. The CDR3 loop spans 15 amino acids. After removal of 5 bases from V and 1 base from J, the junction contained 8 bases not matched to a gene. The CDR3 DNA reads as TGTGCCAGCAGTGTGTCGTTCGGGGGGTCCTACGAGCAGTACTTC. It encodes CASSVSFGGSYEQYF.

The chain employs TRBV11-1 and TRBJ1-1; the match to TRBD1 covers 7 bases. Germline CDR1 SGHAT, CDR2 FQDESV (reference sequence). This CDR3 is 13 amino acids long. V lost 3 bases to trimming and J lost 7 bases; unmatched junction nucleotides: 5. CDR3 amino acids: CASSFRQGFEAFF. DNA for the CDR3: TGTGCCAGCAGCTTCCGACAGGGCTTTGAAGCTTTCTTT.

This clonotype was found many times. This chain joins TRBV12-3 or TRBV12-4 and TRBJ2-7; D remains unclear. The CDR3 sequence is 13 residues long. V lost 3 bases and J lost 3, with 9 bases in between. The CDR3 protein is CASSFDESYEQYF. CDR3 nucleotides: TGTGCCAGCAGTTTCGATGAGAGCTACGAGCAGTACTTC.

The chain joins TRBV3-1 to TRBJ2-3, with TRBD1 matching 9 bases. The CDR3 length is 17 residues. V gave up 2 bases and J gave up 2 bases; unmatched junction bases: 8. Per the germline V gene, CDR1 is LGHDT and CDR2 is YNNKEL (reference sequence). The CDR3: CASSQPSGTGLTDTQYF. CDR3 coding DNA: TGTGCCAGCAGCCAACCTTCCGGGACAGGGCTCACAGATACGCAGTATTTT.

The V and J genes are TRBV29-1 and TRBJ1-2; D is undetermined. Trimming removed 3 bases from V and 4 bases from J, with 15 bases in between. The CDR3 totals 14 residues. Per the germline V gene, CDR1 is SQVTM and CDR2 is ANQGSEA. The CDR3 spells CSVDSDLGVYGYTF. The CDR3 DNA reads as TGCAGCGTTGACTCCGACCTCGGCGTCTATGGCTACACCTTC.

This clonotype came up a few times. V gene TRBV30 combines with J gene TRBJ2-1; D could derive from TRBD1 or TRBD2 (5 bases each). V was pared by 3 bases and J by 8 bases, with 20 bases between. Germline V lookup: CDR1 GTSNPN, CDR2 SVGIG (reference sequence). The CDR3 covers 15 residues. CDR3 amino acids: CAWRDWGKAGDEQFF. The CDR3 DNA reads TGTGCCTGGAGGGACTGGGGGAAAGCCGGCGATGAGCAGTTCTTC.